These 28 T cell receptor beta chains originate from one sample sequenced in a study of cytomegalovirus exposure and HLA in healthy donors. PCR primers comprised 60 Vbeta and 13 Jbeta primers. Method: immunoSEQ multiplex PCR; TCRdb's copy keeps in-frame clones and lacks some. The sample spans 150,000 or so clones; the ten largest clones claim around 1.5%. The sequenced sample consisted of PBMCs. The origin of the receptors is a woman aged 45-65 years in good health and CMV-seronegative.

The CDR3 spells CAWSVQGTGELFF. The CDR3 DNA sequence: TGTGCCTGGAGTGTACAGGGGACCGGGGAGCTGTTTTTT. V usage is TRBV30 and J usage is TRBJ2-2, with TRBD1 matching 7 bases. V shed 0 bases and J 5 bases; nucleotides not matched to a gene: 0. In germline, CDR1 is GTSNPN, CDR2 SVGIG (reference sequence). This CDR3 is 13 amino acids long.

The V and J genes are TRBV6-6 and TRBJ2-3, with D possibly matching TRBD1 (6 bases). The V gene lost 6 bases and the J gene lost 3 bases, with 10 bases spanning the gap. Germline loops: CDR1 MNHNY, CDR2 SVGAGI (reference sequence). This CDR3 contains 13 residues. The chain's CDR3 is CASRVQGTDTQYF. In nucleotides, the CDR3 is TGTGCCAGCAGAGTCCAGGGGACAGATACGCAGTATTTT.

The DNA of the CDR3 is TGTGCCACGGCCAGGGGGTCTGAAGAGACCCAGTACTTC. Encoded protein: CATARGSEETQYF. This sequence joins TRBV2 and TRBJ2-5; 7 positions agree with TRBD1. Germline V lookup: CDR1 SNHLY, CDR2 FYNNEI. Losses at the gene ends were 10 bases for V and 3 bases for J; bases not matched to a gene: 8. CDR3 length: 13 amino acids.

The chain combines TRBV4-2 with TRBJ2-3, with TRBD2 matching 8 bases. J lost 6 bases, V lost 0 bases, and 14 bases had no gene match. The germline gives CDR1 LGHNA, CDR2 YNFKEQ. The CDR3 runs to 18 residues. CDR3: CASSQDLLSGGYRDTQYF. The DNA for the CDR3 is TGTGCCAGCAGCCAAGATCTACTCAGCGGGGGTTACAGGGATACGCAGTATTTT.

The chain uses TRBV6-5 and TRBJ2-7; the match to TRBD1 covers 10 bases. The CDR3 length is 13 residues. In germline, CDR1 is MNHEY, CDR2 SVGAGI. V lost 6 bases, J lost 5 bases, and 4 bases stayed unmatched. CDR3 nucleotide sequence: TGTGCCAGCAGCGTCGACAGGGGGCACGAGCAGTACTTC. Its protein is CASSVDRGHEQYF.

Here the CDR3 reads CASRVTGGWETQYF. CDR3 nucleotides: TGTGCCAGCAGGGTCACAGGGGGCTGGGAGACCCAGTACTTC. This chain uses TRBV27 with TRBJ2-5; 9 bases agree with TRBD1. Losses at the gene ends were 6 bases for V and 5 bases for J; bases not matched to a gene: 7. CDR1 and CDR2 from the germline V gene are MNHEY and SMNVEV (reference sequence). CDR3 length equals 14 residues.

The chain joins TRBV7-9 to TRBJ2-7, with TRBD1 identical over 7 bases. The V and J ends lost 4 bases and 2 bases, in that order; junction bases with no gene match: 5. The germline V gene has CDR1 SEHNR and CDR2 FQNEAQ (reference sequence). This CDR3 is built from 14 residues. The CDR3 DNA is TGTGCCAGCAGCTACGGGGACAGAGCCTACGAGCAGTACTTC. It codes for CASSYGDRAYEQYF.

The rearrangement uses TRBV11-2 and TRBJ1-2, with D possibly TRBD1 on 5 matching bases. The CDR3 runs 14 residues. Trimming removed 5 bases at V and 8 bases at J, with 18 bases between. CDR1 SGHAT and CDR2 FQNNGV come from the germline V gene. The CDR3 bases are TGTGCCAGCAGCCCGGGGGGGATACGCCAAGGCTACACCTTC. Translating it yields CASSPGGIRQGYTF.

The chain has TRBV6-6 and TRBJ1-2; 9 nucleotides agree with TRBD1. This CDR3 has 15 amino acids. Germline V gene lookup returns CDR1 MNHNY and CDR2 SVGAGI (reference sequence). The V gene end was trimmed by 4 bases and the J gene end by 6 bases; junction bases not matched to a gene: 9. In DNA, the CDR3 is TGTGCCAGCAGTTCTTCCACAGGGGGCTGGGATGGCTACACCTTC. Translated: CASSSSTGGWDGYTF.

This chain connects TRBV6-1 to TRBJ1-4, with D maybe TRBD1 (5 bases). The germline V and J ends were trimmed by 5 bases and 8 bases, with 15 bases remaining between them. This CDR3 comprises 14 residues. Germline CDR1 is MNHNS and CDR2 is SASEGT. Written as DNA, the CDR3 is TGTGCCAGCAGTTGGGACGGTGCGGGAGAAAAACTGTTTTTT. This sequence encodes CASSWDGAGEKLFF.

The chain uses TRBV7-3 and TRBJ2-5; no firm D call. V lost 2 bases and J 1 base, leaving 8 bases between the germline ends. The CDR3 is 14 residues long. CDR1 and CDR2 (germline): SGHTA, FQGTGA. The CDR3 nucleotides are TGTGCCAGCAGCTTATTTCCTCTCCAAGAGACCCAGTACTTC. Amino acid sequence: CASSLFPLQETQYF.

CDR3 bases: TGTGCCAGCAGCTCCCCTGAGGGTGTACTTTACAGTTCACCCCTCCACTTT. This codes for CASSSPEGVLYSSPLHF. The chain uses TRBV5-8 and TRBJ1-6; D gene uncertain. Trimming stripped 3 bases from V and 9 bases from J, with 22 bases between. The CDR3 has 17 residues. Per the germline V gene, CDR1 is SGHTS and CDR2 is YDEGEE.

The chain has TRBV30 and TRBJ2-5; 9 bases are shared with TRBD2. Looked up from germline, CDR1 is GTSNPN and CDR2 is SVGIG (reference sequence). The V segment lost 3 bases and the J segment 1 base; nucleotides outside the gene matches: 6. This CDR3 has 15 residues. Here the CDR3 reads CAWRTGLARQETQYF. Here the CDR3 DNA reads TGTGCCTGGAGAACCGGACTAGCGCGCCAAGAGACCCAGTACTTC.

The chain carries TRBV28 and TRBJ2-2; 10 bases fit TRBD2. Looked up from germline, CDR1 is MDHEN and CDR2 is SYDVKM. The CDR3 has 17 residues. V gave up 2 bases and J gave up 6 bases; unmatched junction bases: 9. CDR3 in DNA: TGTGCCAGCAGTTTACGTAGTGGGCTAGCGGGAGCCGGGGAGCTGTTTTTT. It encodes CASSLRSGLAGAGELFF.

The CDR3 nucleotides read TGTGCCAGCAGTGAAGCTCGGGGGGCCGGGCAGCCCCAGCATTTT. Translated: CASSEARGAGQPQHF. The V and J genes are TRBV2 and TRBJ1-5; a weak D match, TRBD1 (6 bases). The CDR3 extends over 15 amino acids. Looked up from germline, CDR1 is SNHLY and CDR2 is FYNNEI. V lost 0 bases and J lost 7, with 13 bases in between. Filled out from reference TRBV2 and TRBJ1-5, the complete variable domain reads EPEVTQTPSHQVTQMGQEVILRCVPISNHLYFYWYRQILGQKVEFLVSFYNNEISEKSEIFDDQFSVERPDGSNFTLKIRSTKLEDSAMYFCASSEARGAGQPQHFGDGTRLSIL.

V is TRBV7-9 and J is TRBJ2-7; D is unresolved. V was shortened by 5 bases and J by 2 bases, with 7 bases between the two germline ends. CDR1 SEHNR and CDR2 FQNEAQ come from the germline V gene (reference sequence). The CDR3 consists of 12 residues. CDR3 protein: CASSQTAYEQYF. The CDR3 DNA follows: TGTGCCAGCAGCCAAACAGCCTACGAGCAGTACTTC.

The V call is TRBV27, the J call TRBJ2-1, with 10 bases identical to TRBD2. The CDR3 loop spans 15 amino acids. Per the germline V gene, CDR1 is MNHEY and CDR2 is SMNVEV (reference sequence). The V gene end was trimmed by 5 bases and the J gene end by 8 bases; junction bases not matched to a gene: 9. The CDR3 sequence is CASSPLAGSGYEQFF. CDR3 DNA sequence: TGTGCCAGCAGTCCACTAGCGGGATCGGGCTATGAGCAGTTCTTC.

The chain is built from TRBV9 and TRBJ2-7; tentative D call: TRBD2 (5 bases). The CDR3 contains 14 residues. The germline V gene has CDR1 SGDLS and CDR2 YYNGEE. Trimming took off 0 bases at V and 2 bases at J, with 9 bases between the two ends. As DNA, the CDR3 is TGTGCCAGCAGCGTAGGAGGGAGCACCTACGAGCAGTACTTC. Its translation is CASSVGGSTYEQYF.

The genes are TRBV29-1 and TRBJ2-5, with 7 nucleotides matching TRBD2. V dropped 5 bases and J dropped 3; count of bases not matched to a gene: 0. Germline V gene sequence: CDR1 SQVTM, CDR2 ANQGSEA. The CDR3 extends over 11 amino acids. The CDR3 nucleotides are TGCAGCGTTCGGGGGGAAGAGACCCAGTACTTC. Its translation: CSVRGEETQYF. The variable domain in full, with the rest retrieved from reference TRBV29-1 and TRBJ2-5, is SAVISQKPSRDICQRGTSLTIQCQVDSQVTMMFWYRQQPGQSLTLIATANQGSEATYESGFVIDKFPISRPNLTFSTLTVSNMSPEDSSIYLCSVRGEETQYFGPGTRLLVL.

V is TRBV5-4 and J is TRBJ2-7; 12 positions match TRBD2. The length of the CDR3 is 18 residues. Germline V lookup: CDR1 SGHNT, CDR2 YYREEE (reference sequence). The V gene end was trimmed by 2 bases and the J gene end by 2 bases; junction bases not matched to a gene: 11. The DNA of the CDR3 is TGTGCCAGCAGCTTAGGGACTAGCGGGCCACAATATGCCTACGAGCAGTACTTC. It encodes CASSLGTSGPQYAYEQYF. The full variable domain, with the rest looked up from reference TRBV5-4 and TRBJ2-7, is ETGVTQSPTHLIKTRGQQVTLRCSSQSGHNTVSWYQQALGQGPQFIFQYYREEENGRGNFPPRFSGLQFPNYSSELNVNALELDDSALYLCASSLGTSGPQYAYEQYFGPGTRLTVT.

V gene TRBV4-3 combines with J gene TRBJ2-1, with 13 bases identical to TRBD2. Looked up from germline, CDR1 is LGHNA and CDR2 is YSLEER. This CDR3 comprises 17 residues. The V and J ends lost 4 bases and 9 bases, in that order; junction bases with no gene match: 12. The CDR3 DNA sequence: TGCGCCAGCAGCCCCTTCCTAGGACTAGCGGGAGTGGGTGAGCAGTTCTTC. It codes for CASSPFLGLAGVGEQFF.

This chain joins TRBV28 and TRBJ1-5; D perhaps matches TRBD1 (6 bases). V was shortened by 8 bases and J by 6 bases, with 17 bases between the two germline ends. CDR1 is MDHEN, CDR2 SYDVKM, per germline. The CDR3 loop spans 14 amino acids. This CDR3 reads CASCPGGAGQPQHF. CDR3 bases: TGTGCCAGCTGTCCTGGGGGGGCGGGTCAGCCCCAGCATTTT.

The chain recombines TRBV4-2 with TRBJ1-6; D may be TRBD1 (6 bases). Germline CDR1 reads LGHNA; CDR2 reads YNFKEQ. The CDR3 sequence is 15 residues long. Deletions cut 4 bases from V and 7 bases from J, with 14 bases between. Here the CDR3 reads CASSLPGQVNSPLHF. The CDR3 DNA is TGTGCCAGCAGCCTTCCGGGACAAGTAAATTCACCCCTCCACTTT.

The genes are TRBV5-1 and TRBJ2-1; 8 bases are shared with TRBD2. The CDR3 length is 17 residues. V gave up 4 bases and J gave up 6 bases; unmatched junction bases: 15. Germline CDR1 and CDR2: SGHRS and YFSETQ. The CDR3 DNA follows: TGCGCCAGCAGCATGGGGGGAAGCGGGAGATACGGCAATGAGCAGTTCTTC. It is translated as CASSMGGSGRYGNEQFF.

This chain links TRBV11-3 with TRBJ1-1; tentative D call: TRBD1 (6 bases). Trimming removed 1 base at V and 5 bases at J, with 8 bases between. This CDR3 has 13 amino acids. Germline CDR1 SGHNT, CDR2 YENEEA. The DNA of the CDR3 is TGTGCCAGCAGCTTAGGGCAGGGGACTGAAGCTTTCTTT. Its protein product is CASSLGQGTEAFF.

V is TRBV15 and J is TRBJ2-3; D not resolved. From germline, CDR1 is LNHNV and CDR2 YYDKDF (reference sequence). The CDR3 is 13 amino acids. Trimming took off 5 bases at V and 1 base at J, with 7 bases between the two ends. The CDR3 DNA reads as TGTGCCACCAGCCGACGGGGCACAGATACGCAGTATTTT. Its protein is CATSRRGTDTQYF.

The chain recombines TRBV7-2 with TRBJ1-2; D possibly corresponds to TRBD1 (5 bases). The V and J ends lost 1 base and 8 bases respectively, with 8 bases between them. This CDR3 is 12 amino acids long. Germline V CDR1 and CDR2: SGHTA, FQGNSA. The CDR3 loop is CASSLGGGGYTF. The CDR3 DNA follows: TGTGCCAGCAGCTTAGGGGGCGGCGGCTACACCTTC.

CDR3 DNA sequence: TGCGCCAGCAGCTTGGGTTACAGGGCGTCTGAAGCTTTCTTT. This gives the protein CASSLGYRASEAFF. This sequence joins TRBV5-1 and TRBJ1-1; a possible D gene is TRBD1 (6 bases). V lost 0 bases and J 6 bases, leaving 12 bases between the germline ends. This CDR3 has 14 amino acids. Per germline, CDR1 SGHRS and CDR2 YFSETQ.